Listed here are 32 T cell receptor beta chains from one sample, sequenced in a study of early T cells in non-severe SARS-CoV-2 infection. MiXCR, run by TCRdb on the 5' RACE reads, gives a single entry per CDR3 protein. The sample carries 65,000 to 95,000 distinct CDR3 sequences, roughly an eighth recorded once. The sample consisted of whole blood, taken at baseline. These receptors all stem from an adult who was a healthcare worker with PCR-confirmed SARS-CoV-2 infection or an uninfected control (not recorded which). The donor label of this sample is uncertain.

This clonotype was seen only a few times. The chain joins TRBV5-1 to TRBJ1-2; TRBD1 is a possible D gene (5 bases). The CDR3 contains 15 residues. CDR1 is SGHRS, CDR2 YFSETQ, per germline. The ends were cut back, 0 bases at V and 3 bases at J, with 12 bases in the middle. CDR3 protein: CASSLGSEGDYGYTF. The CDR3 DNA reads TGCGCCAGCAGCTTGGGGTCCGAAGGGGACTATGGCTACACCTTC.

The chain links TRBV5-6 to TRBJ2-3; 8 nucleotides agree with TRBD2. Germline lookup yields CDR1 SGHDT and CDR2 YYEEEE. This CDR3 contains 15 residues. Losses at the gene ends were 0 bases for V and 3 bases for J; bases not matched to a gene: 3. CDR3 amino acids: CASSLVGLGTDTQYF. The CDR3 nucleotides are TGTGCCAGCAGCTTGGTGGGACTAGGAACAGATACGCAGTATTTT.

This clonotype has only a few counts. This chain uses TRBV4-1 with TRBJ2-7; 9 nucleotides line up with TRBD2. This CDR3 is built from 16 residues. The trim removed 4 bases at V and 1 base at J, leaving 8 bases unmatched. The germline gives CDR1 MGHRA, CDR2 YSYEKL. The CDR3 DNA follows: TGCGCCAGCAGCCCCCCCGGGACTAGCCGATCCTACGAGCAGTACTTC. It yields the protein CASSPPGTSRSYEQYF.

This clonotype showed up just a few times. V and J are TRBV30 and TRBJ2-3; possible D gene TRBD2, 6 bases. V was cut by 0 bases and J by 9 bases, with 16 bases left in between. CDR1 and CDR2 (germline): GTSNPN, SVGIG (reference sequence). This CDR3 is built from 14 residues. The CDR3 region has the DNA TGTGCCTGGAGTGTAGGGTCTAGCGTCCCAACGCAGTATTTT. Protein: CAWSVGSSVPTQYF.

This clonotype came up a few times. The V gene is TRBV7-6, the J gene TRBJ1-1; perhaps TRBD1 as D (5 bases). The ends were cut back, 2 bases at V and 7 bases at J, with 11 bases in the middle. There are 13 residues in the CDR3. The germline V gene has CDR1 SGHVS and CDR2 FNYEAQ. The CDR3 nucleotides are TGTGCCAGCAGCTTATCGGTCGGGGGTGAAGCTTTCTTT. This gives the protein CASSLSVGGEAFF.

The CDR3 loop reads CASSLDDTDYGYTF. The CDR3 coding sequence is TGTGCCAGCAGCTTAGACGACACCGACTATGGCTACACCTTC. The J gene is TRBJ1-2, the V gene TRBV11-3; D uncertain. The CDR3 has 14 amino acids. From germline, CDR1 is SGHNT and CDR2 YENEEA. Between the trimmed V and J ends, which lost 0 bases and 3 bases, there was a span of 8 bases.

CDR3 region: CASSVRATGSLDEQYF. DNA for the CDR3: TGTGCCAGCAGCGTTCGGGCGACAGGGAGTCTTGACGAGCAGTACTTC. V is TRBV9 and J is TRBJ2-7; 7 nucleotides align to TRBD1. V gave up 2 bases and J gave up 5 bases; unmatched junction bases: 13. Germline V gives CDR1 SGDLS, CDR2 YYNGEE. CDR3 length equals 16 residues.

This clonotype turned up a few times. The gene calls are TRBV6-1 and TRBJ2-6; TRBD2 is a possible D gene (5 bases). The ends were cut back, 6 bases at V and 4 bases at J, with 13 bases in the middle. CDR1 MNHNS and CDR2 SASEGT come from the germline V gene. The CDR3 runs to 15 residues. Here the CDR3 reads CASSPLEAGANVLTF. In nucleotides, the CDR3 is TGTGCCAGCAGCCCACTGGAGGCCGGGGCCAACGTCCTGACTTTC.

This clonotype was seen more than once but under ten times. CDR3: CASSLPRGLGSEAFF. Here the CDR3 DNA reads TGTGCCAGCAGCTTGCCCAGGGGATTAGGCTCTGAAGCTTTCTTT. The chain is built from TRBV11-2 and TRBJ1-1; tentative D call: TRBD1 (6 bases). The V gene's germline CDR1 is SGHAT and CDR2 FQNNGV. V lost 3 bases to trimming and J lost 6 bases, with 17 bases between them. The CDR3 contains 15 residues.

In this sample, this clonotype turned up a few times. CDR3 amino acids: CASSAAGRNTGELFF. Written as DNA, the CDR3 is TGTGCCAGCAGTGCTGCCGGGAGAAACACCGGGGAGCTGTTTTTT. The genes are TRBV2 and TRBJ2-2, with D perhaps matching TRBD2 (6 bases). Germline V gene data show CDR1 as SNHLY and CDR2 as FYNNEI. The V gene lost 4 bases and the J gene lost 2 bases, with 11 bases spanning the gap. This CDR3 comprises 15 residues.

The chain employs TRBV7-7 and TRBJ2-3; 13 bases are shared with TRBD2. The CDR3 sequence is 19 residues long. The germline V gene has CDR1 SSHAT and CDR2 FNYEAQ (reference sequence). V lost 10 bases, J lost 5 bases, and 21 bases stayed unmatched. CDR3 coding DNA: TGTGCCACCACCCCCCTAAGCGGGACTAGCGGGAATAGGGGAGATACGCAGTATTTT. Encoded protein: CATTPLSGTSGNRGDTQYF.

V usage is TRBV7-2 and J usage is TRBJ1-5; 9 bases are shared with TRBD1. The ends lost 4 bases at V and 1 base at J; junction bases unmatched: 5. The length of the CDR3 is 16 residues. The germline V gene has CDR1 SGHTA and CDR2 FQGNSA. The CDR3 spells CASSSQGAGSNQPQHF. The CDR3 DNA sequence: TGTGCCAGCAGCTCACAGGGGGCCGGGAGCAATCAGCCCCAGCATTTT.

In its sample, this clonotype was seen once. The chain combines TRBV4-1 with TRBJ1-2; 8 bases align to TRBD1. Germline CDR1 is MGHRA and CDR2 is YSYEKL. The junction had 12 bases not matched to a gene; V was cut back by 3 bases and J by 0 bases. The CDR3 extends over 18 amino acids. In DNA form, the CDR3 reads TGCGCCAGCAGCCATACGCCGGGACAGGCAATAGCTAACTATGGCTACACCTTC. Its protein product is CASSHTPGQAIANYGYTF.

This clonotype was seen ten or more times. The J gene is TRBJ2-3, the V gene TRBV6-2 or TRBV6-3, with D possibly TRBD1 on 5 matching bases. This CDR3 spans 15 amino acids. V was shortened by 2 bases and J by 2 bases, with 11 bases between the two germline ends. Germline CDR1 reads MNHEY; CDR2 reads SVGEGT. Written as DNA, the CDR3 is TGTGCCAGCAGTTACCTTGCCAGGGACACAGATACGCAGTATTTT. It specifies CASSYLARDTDTQYF.

The chain is built from TRBV4-2 and TRBJ2-5; TRBD2 agrees at 8 bases. Trimming removed 0 bases from V and 2 bases from J; junction bases left unmatched: 8. The CDR3 runs to 17 residues. The germline CDR1 and CDR2 sequences are LGHNA and YNFKEQ. The CDR3 coding sequence is TGTGCCAGCAGCCAAGATTCACAGCGGGGGTTTCAAGAGACCCAGTACTTC. It is translated as CASSQDSQRGFQETQYF.

This clonotype was detected ten times or more. The chain combines TRBV12-3 or TRBV12-4 with TRBJ2-7; no firm D call. Trimming cost V 7 bases and J 2 bases, with 15 bases left between them. CDR3 length: 14 residues. The DNA for the CDR3 is TGTGCCAGCAACCTTCGAGGCCTGACCTACGAGCAGTACTTC. It encodes CASNLRGLTYEQYF.

The chain has TRBV24-1 and TRBJ2-1; D call uncertain. The CDR3 loop spans 14 amino acids. V dropped 0 bases and J dropped 13 bases, with 15 bases sitting between them. Germline V gene data show CDR1 as KGHDR and CDR2 as SFDVKD. DNA for the CDR3: TGTGCCACCAGTGATTTGCTGGCTAGGATGGGTCAGTTCTTC. Translating gives CATSDLLARMGQFF.

The chain has TRBV18 and TRBJ2-7, with 9 bases fitting TRBD2. J lost 0 bases, V lost 3 bases, and 6 bases had no gene match. The CDR3 has 16 residues. CDR1 is KGHSH, CDR2 LQKENI, per germline. The CDR3 DNA reads TGTGCCAGCTCACCGAGGGCTAGCGGGACCTCCTACGAGCAGTACTTC. Its translation: CASSPRASGTSYEQYF.

In this sample, this clonotype turned up many times. This chain uses TRBV12-3 or TRBV12-4 with TRBJ2-1; 12 positions match TRBD1. CDR3 size: 16 residues. J gave up 2 bases and V 5 bases, and 4 bases lay outside the gene matches. The CDR3 nucleotides read TGTGCCAGCAGTGCGGGACAGGGGGCCACCTACAATGAGCAGTTCTTC. Protein: CASSAGQGATYNEQFF.

This clonotype was picked up a small number of times. The limits of the CDR3 on the DNA are not certain, so only TCRdb's listed CDR3 is given. This chain links TRBV21-1 with TRBJ1-4; TRBD1 is the table's D call, not checked against the DNA. TRBV21-1 has pseudogene status. Counting both end residues, the CDR3 totals 14 amino acids. This chain's CDR3 is CASFGQGAREKLFF.

This clonotype was seen a few times. The genes are TRBV19 and TRBJ2-6, with TRBD1 matching 9 bases. The CDR3 has 17 residues. V gave up 5 bases and J gave up 2 bases; unmatched junction bases: 7. CDR1 is LNHDA and CDR2 is SQIVND in the germline V gene (reference sequence). The CDR3, as DNA: TGTGCCAGTAGTGAGGGACAGGGCTGGCCTGGGGCCAACGTCCTGACTTTC. Its protein is CASSEGQGWPGANVLTF.

The chain has TRBV11-2 and TRBJ2-2; D unresolved. There are 14 residues in the CDR3. V was clipped by 3 bases and J by 3 bases, with 8 bases between them. Germline V gene sequence: CDR1 SGHAT, CDR2 FQNNGV. CDR3 nucleotide sequence: TGTGCCAGCAGCTTTCTTCGTTACACCGGGGAGCTGTTTTTT. As protein: CASSFLRYTGELFF.

The chain uses TRBV21-1 and TRBJ2-7; the D call TRBD2 from the table was never checked on the DNA. TRBV21-1 is flagged as a pseudogene. The CDR3 runs to 16 residues. DNA for the CDR3: TGTGCCAGCATCTCCTCGGTAGCGGGAGATATCTACGAGCAGTACTTC. Amino acid sequence: CASISSVAGDIYEQYF.

The rearrangement links TRBV5-4 to TRBJ2-7, with TRBD1 matching over 12 bases. The V and J ends lost 4 bases and 4 bases, in that order; junction bases with no gene match: 9. CDR3 length equals 16 residues. The V gene's germline CDR1 is SGHNT and CDR2 YYREEE (reference sequence). The CDR3 loop is CASSRSGGQGAYEQYF. Written as DNA, the CDR3 is TGTGCCAGCAGCCGGAGCGGGGGACAGGGGGCGTACGAGCAGTACTTC.

The chain is built from TRBV7-8 and TRBJ2-5; D gene ambiguous. The CDR3 consists of 12 residues. Trimming shortened V by 1 base and J by 7 bases, and 7 bases separated the two germline ends. Germline-derived CDR1 and CDR2 are SGHVS and FQNEAQ. CDR3 residues: CASSLGTGTQYF. Written as DNA, the CDR3 is TGTGCCAGCAGCTTAGGCACGGGGACCCAGTACTTC. The full variable domain, its missing parts supplied by reference TRBV7-8 and TRBJ2-5, is GAGVSQSPRYKVAKRGQDVALRCDPISGHVSLFWYQQALGQGPEFLTYFQNEAQLDKSGLPSDRFFAERPEGSVSTLKIQRTQQEDSAVYLCASSLGTGTQYFGPGTRLLVL.

This chain connects TRBV10-1 to TRBJ2-1; TRBD2 agrees at 9 bases. This CDR3 contains 16 residues. J gave up 8 bases and V 6 bases, and 14 bases lay outside the gene matches. Germline CDR1 WNHNN, CDR2 SYGVQD (reference sequence). CDR3 sequence (DNA): TGCGCCAGCAGCCCTATGGGGCTAGCGGGACGGTATGAGCAGTTCTTC. Translation: CASSPMGLAGRYEQFF.

This clonotype was counted many times. The V and J genes are TRBV20-1 and TRBJ1-3; 7 nucleotides line up with TRBD1. J lost 4 bases, V lost 5 bases, and 5 bases had no gene match. The CDR3 runs 13 residues. Germline CDR1 DFQATT, CDR2 SNEGSKA (reference sequence). The CDR3 region is CSAPGQRGNTIYF. The CDR3 DNA sequence: TGCAGTGCTCCGGGACAGAGAGGAAACACCATATATTTT.

The chain uses TRBV5-5 and TRBJ2-7, with D possibly being TRBD2 (6 bases). The CDR3 runs to 15 residues. Deletions cut 0 bases from V and 0 bases from J, with 10 bases between. Germline CDR1 SGHKS, CDR2 YYEKEE (reference sequence). The CDR3 nucleotides are TGTGCCAGCAGCTTGGTAGGCGGGGCCTCCTACGAGCAGTACTTC. It yields the protein CASSLVGGASYEQYF.

This clonotype was recorded many times. The CDR3 protein is CASRLTAGSGANVLTF. The DNA of the CDR3 is TGTGCCAGCAGGCTCACGGCAGGGTCTGGGGCCAACGTCCTGACTTTC. This chain links TRBV7-8 with TRBJ2-6; weak D call: TRBD1 (5 bases). Germline V gives CDR1 SGHVS, CDR2 FQNEAQ. Deletions cut 6 bases from V and 1 base from J, with 13 bases between. There are 16 residues in the CDR3.

This sequence joins TRBV9 and TRBJ2-1, with TRBD2 matching 7 bases. V was pared by 0 bases and J by 4 bases, with 7 bases of the junction left unmatched. The germline CDR1 and CDR2 sequences are SGDLS and YYNGEE. The CDR3 is 16 residues long. The CDR3 sequence is CASSVVAGAGYNEQFF. The CDR3 DNA reads TGTGCCAGCAGCGTAGTGGCGGGAGCTGGGTACAATGAGCAGTTCTTC.

This chain uses TRBV20-1 with TRBJ1-6; D might be TRBD1 (6 bases). Germline V gene data show CDR1 as DFQATT and CDR2 as SNEGSKA (reference sequence). Trimming took off 6 bases at V and 7 bases at J, with 19 bases between the two ends. CDR3 size: 15 residues. CDR3 nucleotide sequence: TGCAGTGCAGCTTCGACAGGATCGGGGAATTCACCCCTCCACTTT. This gives the protein CSAASTGSGNSPLHF.

V usage is TRBV10-1 and J usage is TRBJ2-7; D gene uncertain. Germline loops: CDR1 WNHNN, CDR2 SYGVQD (reference sequence). The CDR3 contains 15 residues. V was shortened by 9 bases and J by 5 bases, with 23 bases between the two germline ends. DNA for the CDR3: TGCGCCAGAGCTAAACCCAGATCCCCCGTCCACGAGCAGTACTTC. Residues: CARAKPRSPVHEQYF.